Listed below are T cell receptor beta chains from one sample, sequenced in a study of shared clonotypes between healthy human individuals. Produced via immunoSEQ multiplex PCR; TCRdb's table is partial and in-frame only. Here the sample spans about 2.4 million clones, 80% to 95% being singletons. Sequencing was performed on naive CD4+ T cells from PBMCs. These receptors all come from a man between 18 and 29 years old in good health. Some clones in this sample may be carry-over from other donors' samples. The CDR3 runs from the conserved cysteine through the conserved F or W. Fields, in order: D gene, V gene, CDR3 protein. A D gene is named only where the DNA matches it firmly.

.,TRBV10-1,CAINRIVQFF
.,TRBV7-9,CATPTSVGYGYTF
.,TRBV19,CASSSLVDTQYF
.,TRBV5-1,CASSLSATSHYGYTF
.,TRBV5-4,CASSPRGPSYNEQFF
.,TRBV11-2,CASSRELEYEQYF
TRBD2,TRBV29-1,CSVGTSGRWETQYF
.,TRBV6-5,CASRGAPNGVEQFF
TRBD1,TRBV5-1,CASSFGQGIPETQYF
.,TRBV10-3,CAIRGDFNEKLFF
.,TRBV21-1,CASSSADSQGIKNEQYF
TRBD1,TRBV10-3,CAITKDRVDGYTF
.,TRBV28,CASSSPWSRSYEQYF
.,TRBV2,CASRPTGYTDTQYF
.,TRBV7-3,CASSLAPNQPQHF
TRBD1,TRBV6-6,CASSFDRQGLGYTF
.,TRBV6-5,CASSYSKRVGNYGYTF
TRBD2,TRBV7-2,CASSLVWLAGGYEQYF
.,TRBV28,CASSQNINSPLHF
.,TRBV6-6,CASSSVETQYF
.,TRBV7-6,CASSSVGRGYTGELFF
TRBD2,TRBV28,CASSTAGESSYEQYF
TRBD1,TRBV14,CASSPLTGTLETQYF
.,TRBV30,CALNEAFF
TRBD2,TRBV19,CASSLGTSGSYEQYF
TRBD1,TRBV6-6,CASSYYLQGDYGYTF
.,TRBV7-2,CASSPLGGGGMDEQFF
TRBD2,TRBV7-3,CASSPAGEGDEQFF
TRBD1,TRBV5-6,CASSFGGTGAFYEQYF
.,TRBV5-4,CASSLVQGGTNEQFF
TRBD2,TRBV5-4,CASSSGLARHTDTQYF
TRBD1,TRBV7-9,CASSPWGGQAYYGYTF
.,TRBV10-3,CAISLGGVSYNEQFF
TRBD1,TRBV6-1,CASIVRHRGYEQYF
TRBD1,TRBV6-5,CASSISTGFGNEQFF
.,TRBV5-1,CASSFGDYEQYF
.,TRBV2,CASSNTGSTDTQYF
.,TRBV4-2,CASSLVPDRFYSNQPQHF
TRBD2,TRBV30,CAWRREGSGREQFF
TRBD1,TRBV19,CASWRTGYNQPQHF
TRBD1,TRBV14,CASSLGQYNEQFF
.,TRBV2,CASRERYSNYGYTF
.,TRBV28,CASSLAGGRGWSNQPQHF
.,TRBV6-5,CASRFSLESYNEQFF
TRBD2,TRBV14,CASSLKGTSESDTQYF
TRBD1,TRBV5-1,CASSPRQGADGYTF
.,TRBV28,CASSLSVSHEAFF
.,TRBV11-2,CASSLLQITYEQYF
.,TRBV27,CASTPRWGSVSFYGYTF
.,TRBV2,CASKAQMNTEAFF
.,TRBV18,CASSPMTLNTEAFF
.,TRBV7-3,CASSLTRLASSYNEQFF
TRBD2,TRBV7-9,CASSSRSGNWEQFF
.,TRBV28,CASSLRQGSYEQYF
.,TRBV20-1,CSARDRGEQYF